This record concerns one T cell receptor beta chain sequence. The antigen is unknown. V lost 3 bases to trimming and J lost 7 bases; unmatched junction nucleotides: 5. The CDR3 is made up of 15 amino acids. Germline assignment: CDR1 LNHDA and CDR2 SQIVND (reference sequence). The data derive from a study of T cell responses to AZD1222 COVID-19 vaccine. This table comes from immunoSEQ multiplex PCR, and its TCRdb copy is limited to in-frame clones, with some not included. The table has roughly 100,000 clones, roughly 90% seen once; the top ten hold about 4.8%. Whole-study findings and limits: White British people made up most donors, females outnumbered males, and clonal diversity was possibly underestimated. Repertoire collection took place solely once the T cell response had peaked. Two doses of AZD1222 preceded a rise in Spike-specific TCR breadth and depth.

The receptor comes from an adult in good health. The rearrangement uses TRBV19 and TRBJ2-1; TRBD1 matches at 11 bases. Sequenced material: peripheral blood, taken on day 0 of AZD1222 vaccination. For the CDR3, the DNA is TGTGCCAGTAGTATTTATGGACAGGGGGCAAATGAGCAGTTCTTC. Amino acids: CASSIYGQGANEQFF.